This TCR beta chain appears in the sequencing data of a study of T cells in Graves' hyperthyroidism and ophthalmopathy. RNA transcripts served as the template for amplifying TCR beta CDR3 regions. The study used the HTBI primer set for a first-round RT-PCR of the TCR CDR3. TCRdb re-analysed the multiplex PCR reads in MiXCR, keeping a single row per CDR3 protein. This sample has 500,000 to 750,000 distinct CDR3 sequences, with approximately 15% found just once. This clonotype was counted at least ten times. CDR3 length: 14 residues. V lost 5 bases and J lost 9; bases outside the gene matches: 5. The chain links TRBV12-3 or TRBV12-4 to TRBJ2-1, with 12 nucleotides matching TRBD2. The TCR sequence derives from a woman in her twenties or thirties with Graves' hyperthyroidism. Sequenced input: blood. Written as DNA, the CDR3 is TGTGCCAGCAGTCCAGGACTAGCGGGATTTGAGCAGTTCTTC. Translation gives CASSPGLAGFEQFF.